This T cell receptor (beta chain) emerged from a study of cytomegalovirus exposure and HLA in healthy donors. Across the study: An early data release held 80 million or so unique TCRs from HLA-typed donors. Study-wide results and caveats: Association with HLA alleles at 0.05 false discovery rate was found for 16,951 TCR beta sequences in a later analysis. An Asian-associated ancestry cluster reportedly showed fewer N-insertions than the approximately 670-donor mean in a later analysis.

Researchers ran the PCR with 60 Vbeta and 13 Jbeta primers. Only in-frame clones appear in the TCRdb table, and some are missing; sequencing was by immunoSEQ multiplex PCR. The sample totals 77,000 or so clones. The study sampled nominally healthy donors, though unrecorded immune exposures were likely. Concerning this clone itself: What it recognizes is unknown.

Germline trimming cut 5 bases from V and 7 bases from J; bases unmatched to any gene: 10. The CDR3 is 14 residues long. Germline CDR1 reads MGHRA; CDR2 reads YSYEKL. V usage is TRBV4-1 and J usage is TRBJ1-1; 7 bases map to TRBD1. This clonotype was obtained from a man aged 25-45 years in good health and CMV-seronegative. The specimen was PBMCs. CDR3 amino acids: CASSAGQLGNEAFF. The CDR3 DNA sequence: TGCGCCAGCAGCGCGGGACAGTTAGGTAATGAAGCTTTCTTT.